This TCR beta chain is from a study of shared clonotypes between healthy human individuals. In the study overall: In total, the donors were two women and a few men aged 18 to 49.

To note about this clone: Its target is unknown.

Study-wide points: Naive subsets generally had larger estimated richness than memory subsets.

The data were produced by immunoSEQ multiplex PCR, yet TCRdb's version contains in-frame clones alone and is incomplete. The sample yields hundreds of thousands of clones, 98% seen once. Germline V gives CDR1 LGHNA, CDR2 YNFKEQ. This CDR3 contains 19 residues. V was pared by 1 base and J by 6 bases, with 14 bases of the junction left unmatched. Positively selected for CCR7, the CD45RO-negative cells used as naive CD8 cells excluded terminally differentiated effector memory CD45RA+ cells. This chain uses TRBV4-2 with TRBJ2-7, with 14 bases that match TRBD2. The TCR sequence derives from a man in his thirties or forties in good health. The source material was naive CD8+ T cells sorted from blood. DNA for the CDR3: TGTGCCAGCAGCCAAGCCGCCGGGACTAGCGGGAGAATTGGAGGCGAGCAGTACTTC. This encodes CASSQAAGTSGRIGGEQYF.